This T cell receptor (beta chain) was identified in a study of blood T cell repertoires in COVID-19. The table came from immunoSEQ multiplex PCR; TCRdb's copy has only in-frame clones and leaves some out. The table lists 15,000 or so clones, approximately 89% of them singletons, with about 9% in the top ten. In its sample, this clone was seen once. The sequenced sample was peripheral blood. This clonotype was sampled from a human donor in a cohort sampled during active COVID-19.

As DNA, the CDR3 is TGTGCCAGCAGTCAGCGGGCCAAAGATACGCAGTATTTT. As protein: CASSQRAKDTQYF. The V gene is TRBV12-3 or TRBV12-4, the J gene TRBJ2-3, with D possibly TRBD2 on 6 matching bases. The germline V and J ends were trimmed by 5 bases and 5 bases, with 11 bases remaining between them. CDR3 size: 13 residues.